This TCR beta chain appears in the sequencing data of a study of T cell responses to AZD1222 COVID-19 vaccine. About the study: Analyses pooled second doses at about 4 or about 12 weeks. General observations from the study: At 160-218 and 743-854, vaccine-associated CD4 TCRs were dominant, and they spanned spike.

V lost 4 bases, J lost 0 bases, and 10 bases lay in between. The CDR3 spans 14 residues. Per germline, CDR1 SGHRS and CDR2 YFSETQ. Clones were sequenced by immunoSEQ multiplex PCR, and TCRdb holds only the in-frame ones, with some missing. The data contain about 150,000 clones, over 75% of them seen just once; the ten biggest clones take up roughly 1.9%. With regard to this clone: The antigen remains undetermined.

The specimen was peripheral blood, collected on day 0 of AZD1222 vaccination. This sequence originates from an adult in good health. The V call is TRBV5-1, the J call TRBJ1-1, with D perhaps matching TRBD1 (6 bases). This chain's CDR3 is CASSTRGLNTEAFF. The CDR3 nucleotides read TGCGCCAGCAGCACCAGGGGCTTGAACACTGAAGCTTTCTTT.